This entry is about one T cell receptor beta chain. This entry comes from a study of blood T cell repertoires in COVID-19. Overall study: Specimens from acute and convalescent COVID-19 originated in the United States, Italy and Spain. Sources were T cells, B-cell-depleted T cells, or PBMCs; the material itself was cDNA or gDNA.

The germline V gene encodes CDR1 KGHDR and CDR2 SFDVKD. This CDR3 has 17 residues. Trimming at V came to 5 bases and at J to 7 bases, leaving 8 bases not matched to a gene. In the study's own analysis: Estimation of nucleated cell counts relied on the amplification of reference gene primers. Profiling relied on immunoSEQ multiplex PCR, and the TCRdb table lists in-frame clones only, not all of them. That table gives V, J and clone size, and the DNA gave D and trimming. This sample has a few hundred thousand clones, with approximately 82% found just once. The material sequenced was peripheral blood. This TCR derives from a man between 60 and 75 years old who had recovered from COVID-19. The chain joins TRBV24-1 to TRBJ2-1; 15 nucleotides line up with TRBD2. CDR3 sequence (DNA): TGTGCCACCAGTGCTTCCGGACTAGCGGGGGGGCTTAATGAGCAGTTCTTC. Protein product: CATSASGLAGGLNEQFF.